A single TCR beta chain is shown here with its context. Antigen unknown. V gave up 0 bases and J gave up 0 bases, with 15 bases separating them. There are 17 residues in the CDR3. Germline V lookup: CDR1 LGHNA, CDR2 YNFKEQ. This sample is part of a study of cytomegalovirus exposure and HLA in healthy donors. Study-level findings and limits: A classifier reportedly called cytomegalovirus status with high sensitivity and specificity. Rarity marked most TCR sequences, yet some public TCRs occurred in many donors. The tendency of first-cohort TCR clusters to co-occur in the roughly 130 validation repertoires was the finding of a later analysis.

The table came from immunoSEQ multiplex PCR; TCRdb's copy has only in-frame clones and leaves some out. This table holds tens of thousands of clones, about 90% found once. Material for sequencing was PBMCs. The sequence came from a woman aged 18-29 years in good health and CMV-seropositive. This rearrangement joins TRBV4-2 to TRBJ2-7, with D possibly matching TRBD1 (5 bases). The CDR3 spells CASSQDMETASSYEQYF. CDR3 DNA sequence: TGTGCCAGCAGCCAAGATATGGAGACAGCCAGCTCCTACGAGCAGTACTTC.